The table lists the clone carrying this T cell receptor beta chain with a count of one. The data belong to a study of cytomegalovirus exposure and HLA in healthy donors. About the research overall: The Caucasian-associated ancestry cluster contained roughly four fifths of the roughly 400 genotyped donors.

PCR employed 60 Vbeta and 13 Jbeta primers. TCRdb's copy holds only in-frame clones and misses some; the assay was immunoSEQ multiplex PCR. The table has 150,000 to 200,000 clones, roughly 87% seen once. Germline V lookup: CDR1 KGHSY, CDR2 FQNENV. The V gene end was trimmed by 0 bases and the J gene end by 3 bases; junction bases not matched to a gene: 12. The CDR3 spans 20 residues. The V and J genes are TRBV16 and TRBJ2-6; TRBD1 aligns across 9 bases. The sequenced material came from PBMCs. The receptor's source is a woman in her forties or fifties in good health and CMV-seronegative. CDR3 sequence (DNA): TGTGCCAGCAGCCAATCGGTAGGGGACAGGGCAGTCATTGGGGCCAACGTCCTGACTTTC. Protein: CASSQSVGDRAVIGANVLTF. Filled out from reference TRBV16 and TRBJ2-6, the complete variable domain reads GEEVAQTPKHLVRGEGQKAKLYCAPIKGHSYVFWYQQVLKNEFKFLISFQNENVFDETGMPKERFSAKCLPNSPCSLEIQATKLEDSAVYFCASSQSVGDRAVIGANVLTFGAGSRLTVL.